Below are 14 T cell receptor beta chains sequenced from a single sample in a study of metastatic and nonmetastatic thyroid tumors (dated by TCRdb to between 2020 and 2021). No treatment had been received by any patient before thyroid surgery. Libraries were made using PCR. Sequencing was carried out with an Illumina HiSeq 4000. TCRdb trimmed public reads at Q25 via fastp, called clones via MiXCR and kept in-frame beta chains. The sample data list tens of thousands of clones, and 20% to 25% of these were observed just once. Clones ranked in the top ten supply under 4.5% of the sample. The source material was blood. Every receptor here comes from a female donor with papillary thyroid cancer or a benign thyroid nodule (not recorded which). Some clones in this sample may be carry-over from other donors' samples.

A few counts support this clone. Its ends do not fully match the called genes, so a read error is possible. The genes are TRBV6-1 and TRBJ1-4; TRBD1 is a possible D gene (5 bases). This CDR3 is built from 14 residues. Germline V lookup: CDR1 MNHNS, CDR2 SASEGT. CDR3 DNA sequence: TGTGTCAGCGGTCCCAGGGACGGAAGGGAAAAACTGTTTTTT. It codes for CVSGPRDGREKLFF.

This rearrangement joins TRBV9 to TRBJ2-1, with TRBD2 as a possible D gene (5 bases). The CDR3 consists of 13 residues. Trimming removed 3 bases at V and 6 bases at J, with 10 bases between. In germline, CDR1 is SGDLS, CDR2 YYNGEE. The CDR3 sequence is CASSDLTSNEQFF. For the CDR3, the DNA is TGTGCCAGCAGCGATCTTACTAGCAATGAGCAGTTCTTC.

This clone was seen many times. The chain joins TRBV11-3 to TRBJ1-1; TRBD1 matches 7 bases. The CDR3 spans 18 residues. CDR1 is SGHNT and CDR2 is YENEEA in the germline V gene. V trimming: 4 bases; J trimming: 4 bases; junction bases outside the gene matches: 18. In DNA, the CDR3 is TGTGCCAGCAGCTCTTTGACTCCTACGAGACAGGGTCCCACTGAAGCTTTCTTT. It codes for CASSSLTPTRQGPTEAFF.

In this sample, this clone turned up many times. The DNA of the CDR3 is TGTGCCACCAGTGATGGCCTTAGGTATGAGCAGTTCTTC. It translates to CATSDGLRYEQFF. This sequence joins TRBV24-1 and TRBJ2-1; D is undetermined. The CDR3 loop spans 13 amino acids. Per the germline V gene, CDR1 is KGHDR and CDR2 is SFDVKD. Between the trimmed V and J ends, which lost 3 bases and 8 bases, there was a span of 10 bases.

This clone occurred many times. V gene TRBV6-1 combines with J gene TRBJ2-6, with TRBD1 identical over 12 bases. The germline V gene encodes CDR1 MNHNS and CDR2 SASEGT. The CDR3 contains 16 residues. The J segment lost 3 bases and the V segment lost 6 bases, leaving 3 bases of the junction unmatched. The CDR3 is CASRGQGALGANVLTF. CDR3 bases: TGTGCCAGCAGGGGACAGGGGGCGCTTGGGGCCAACGTCCTGACTTTC.

The chain carries TRBV20-1 and TRBJ1-1, with D possibly matching TRBD1 (6 bases). The CDR3 consists of 14 residues. With 0 bases removed from V and 13 bases from J, the gap between germline ends came to 21 bases. Germline V lookup: CDR1 DFQATT, CDR2 SNEGSKA (reference sequence). The chain's CDR3 is CSARDPPRGTDDFF. For the CDR3, the DNA is TGCAGTGCTAGAGACCCCCCGAGGGGGACTGATGATTTCTTT.

This clone was seen repeatedly, ten times or more. This chain links TRBV30 with TRBJ2-5, with 8 bases lining up with TRBD2. Germline lookup yields CDR1 GTSNPN and CDR2 SVGIG (reference sequence). The length of the CDR3 is 16 residues. Trimming removed 2 bases from V and 5 bases from J; junction bases left unmatched: 13. This CDR3 reads CAWSRGGQRALETQYF. The CDR3 DNA reads as TGTGCCTGGAGTCGGGGGGGGCAGCGGGCCCTCGAGACCCAGTACTTC.

This clone was seen at least ten times. The rearrangement joins TRBV7-9 to TRBJ1-5; tentative D call: TRBD1 (6 bases). Germline CDR1 is SEHNR and CDR2 is FQNEAQ (reference sequence). The CDR3 sequence is 15 residues long. Trimming took off 4 bases at V and 4 bases at J, with 14 bases between the two ends. CDR3 region: CASSSTKGGNQPQHF. CDR3 bases: TGTGCCAGCAGCTCAACGAAAGGGGGAAATCAGCCCCAGCATTTT.

Concerning this clone itself: Compared with germline, one end of the junction differs, possibly owing to a read error. The V call is TRBV6-1, the J call TRBJ2-2; 8 bases match TRBD1. Germline V lookup: CDR1 MNHNS, CDR2 SASEGT. The CDR3 runs 14 residues. The CDR3 reads CASIVTGVTWELFF. The DNA for the CDR3 is TGTGCCAGCATTGTGACAGGGGTCACCTGGGAGCTGTTTTTT.

This clone appeared many times. The V gene is TRBV20-1, the J gene TRBJ2-4; D may correspond to TRBD1 or TRBD2 (5 bases each). V was clipped by 4 bases and J by 5 bases, with 15 bases between them. The CDR3 totals 14 residues. Germline V CDR1 and CDR2: DFQATT, SNEGSKA (reference sequence). The DNA for the CDR3 is TGCAGTGCTAATCCCCGGGGCAAGGAAAACATTCAGTACTTC. It codes for CSANPRGKENIQYF.

This clone occurred many times. The rearrangement joins TRBV7-8 to TRBJ1-1; no clear D. Trimming stripped 8 bases from V and 1 base from J, with 14 bases between. Per the germline V gene, CDR1 is SGHVS and CDR2 is FQNEAQ. This CDR3 contains 14 residues. CDR3 protein: CASAASRANTEAFF. CDR3 nucleotides: TGTGCCAGCGCGGCGTCGAGGGCGAACACTGAAGCTTTCTTT.

At least ten counts were recorded for this clone. At the DNA level, this CDR3 is encoded by other sequences in the same sample as well. This chain uses TRBV12-3 or TRBV12-4 with TRBJ1-1; D unclear. The V end was cut by 5 bases, the J end by 5 bases, with 15 bases between. The CDR3 runs to 14 residues. The CDR3 DNA follows: TGTGCCAGCAGTGCTGGATATGGGCGGACTGAAGCTTTCTTT. Residues: CASSAGYGRTEAFF.

This clone showed up just a few times. This chain connects TRBV6-1 to TRBJ1-2, with a weak D call TRBD1 (6 bases). The CDR3 is 13 residues long. Deletions cut 9 bases from V and 3 bases from J, with 14 bases between. Germline V gene sequence: CDR1 MNHNS, CDR2 SASEGT. The CDR3 sequence is CASKDSRDYGYTF. The CDR3 coding sequence is TGTGCCAGTAAGGACAGCCGGGACTATGGCTACACCTTC.

This clone was seen at least ten times. The chain carries TRBV20-1 and TRBJ2-5, with a weak D call TRBD2 (6 bases). This CDR3 is built from 12 residues. Trimming shortened V by 3 bases and J by 5 bases, and 10 bases separated the two germline ends. Germline V lookup: CDR1 DFQATT, CDR2 SNEGSKA (reference sequence). The CDR3 nucleotides are TGCAGTGCTAGCGGCCGGGAGGAGACCCAGTACTTC. Translated, it gives CSASGREETQYF.